This record covers a single T cell receptor (beta chain). Its specificity is not known. The sample is drawn from a study of blood T cell dynamics during melanoma immunotherapy. Study summary: Metastatic melanoma patients received first-line pembrolizumab or nivolumab plus ipilimumab.

J gave up 8 bases and V 1 base, and 4 bases lay outside the gene matches. CDR1 and CDR2 from the germline V gene are GTSNPN and SVGIG (reference sequence). This CDR3 comprises 13 residues. Study results and limitations: Unlike progressors, later disease-control patients had W3 repertoires gaining clonality or diversity.

Time point of the sample: week 3, after first cycle of checkpoint inhibitor. One draw preceded checkpoint blockade; another followed its first cycle at week 3. Prior systemic cancer therapy, immunosuppressant use and other active malignancies excluded patients. Only in-frame clones appear in the TCRdb table, and some are missing; sequencing was by immunoSEQ multiplex PCR. The sample includes about 8,600 clones, 85% of them seen just once. This clonotype originated in a human donor with melanoma. The gene calls are TRBV30 and TRBJ2-2; 7 positions agree with TRBD1. This material consisted of blood, taken from a patient treated with checkpoint blockade. DNA for the CDR3: TGTGCCTGGAGTGCGACAGGGACGGGGGAGCTGTTTTTT. This codes for CAWSATGTGELFF.